What follows are 23 T cell receptor beta chains derived from one specimen sequenced in a study of blood T cell repertoires in COVID-19. The table came from immunoSEQ multiplex PCR; TCRdb's copy has only in-frame clones and leaves some out. The data hold hundreds of thousands of clones, with over 75% observed a single time. The sample consisted of PBMCs or T cells enriched from blood (not recorded which). These receptors originate from a woman aged 40 to 50 with acute COVID-19.

The rearrangement uses TRBV15 and TRBJ2-5, with D uncertain. V was trimmed by 0 bases and J by 2 bases, leaving 10 bases between them. This CDR3 is built from 15 residues. CDR1 and CDR2 (germline): LNHNV, YYDKDF (reference sequence). CDR3 in DNA: TGTGCCACCAGCAGAGATCTGCGAGTACAAGAGACCCAGTACTTC. Residues: CATSRDLRVQETQYF.

This chain connects TRBV7-2 to TRBJ1-1; D is ambiguous. Trimming cost V 4 bases and J 0 bases, with 12 bases left between them. The CDR3 has 15 residues. Per germline, CDR1 SGHTA and CDR2 FQGNSA. The DNA of the CDR3 is TGTGCCAGCAGCTCCCGGTCGACTATGAACACTGAAGCTTTCTTT. It encodes CASSSRSTMNTEAFF.

The rearrangement joins TRBV11-2 to TRBJ2-5; the match to TRBD2 covers 8 bases. This CDR3 contains 16 residues. The ends lost 0 bases at V and 2 bases at J; junction bases unmatched: 5. CDR1 SGHAT and CDR2 FQNNGV come from the germline V gene. The CDR3 DNA follows: TGTGCCAGCAGCTTAGATATCGGGGGGGCTCAAGAGACCCAGTACTTC. Translated, it gives CASSLDIGGAQETQYF.

This chain connects TRBV11-3 to TRBJ2-3; TRBD2 matches 8 bases. Trimming removed 4 bases from V and 4 bases from J; junction bases left unmatched: 7. The CDR3 loop spans 15 amino acids. From germline, CDR1 is SGHNT and CDR2 YENEEA. The CDR3 DNA is TGTGCCAGCAGCTCCGCCGGGGGGGTTTCAGATACGCAGTATTTT. It translates to CASSSAGGVSDTQYF.

This chain links TRBV7-9 with TRBJ1-2; D is unclear. Germline V gene lookup returns CDR1 SEHNR and CDR2 FQNEAQ (reference sequence). V shed 1 base and J shed 14 bases, with 29 bases lying between them. There are 17 residues in the CDR3. CDR3 sequence: CASSLVDWVTEPAGGTF. CDR3 in DNA: TGTGCCAGCAGCTTAGTAGATTGGGTTACCGAACCCGCCGGAGGGACCTTC.

The genes are TRBV19 and TRBJ2-7; D is unresolved. Germline V CDR1 and CDR2: LNHDA, SQIVND (reference sequence). The CDR3 has 13 amino acids. Between the trimmed V and J ends, which lost 3 bases and 7 bases, there was a span of 13 bases. DNA for the CDR3: TGTGCCAGTAGTATTTCCGGTTCTTGGGAGCAGTACTTC. Encoded protein: CASSISGSWEQYF.

This clone was observed a handful of times. CDR3 coding DNA: TGTGCCAGCAGTTTTCGTAGCACAGATACGCAGTATTTT. It yields the protein CASSFRSTDTQYF. The chain recombines TRBV6-5 with TRBJ2-3; D gene unclear. The germline CDR1 and CDR2 sequences are MNHEY and SVGAGI. The CDR3 contains 13 residues. The V gene lost 4 bases and the J gene lost 0 bases, with 5 bases spanning the gap.

The rearrangement links TRBV5-8 to TRBJ2-7, with 7 positions matching TRBD2. The length of the CDR3 is 15 residues. Trimming cost V 0 bases and J 3 bases; bases outside gene matches: 6. Germline CDR1 is SGHTS and CDR2 is YDEGEE. CDR3 residues: CASSLDSSGGYEQYF. CDR3 sequence (DNA): TGTGCCAGCAGCTTGGATTCTAGCGGAGGCTACGAGCAGTACTTC.

This chain connects TRBV29-1 to TRBJ1-2; D unresolved. Germline V lookup: CDR1 SQVTM, CDR2 ANQGSEA. The germline V and J ends were trimmed by 2 bases and 0 bases, with 10 bases remaining between them. The CDR3 loop spans 14 amino acids. In DNA form, the CDR3 reads TGCAGCGTTGAACCGGGGTATACTAACTATGGCTACACCTTC. Translating gives CSVEPGYTNYGYTF.

The chain couples TRBV12-3 or TRBV12-4 to TRBJ1-1; 7 nucleotides align to TRBD1. Trimming took 7 bases from V and 2 from J; bases not matched to a gene: 4. The CDR3 extends over 13 amino acids. The CDR3 region is CASTRTGNTEAFF. CDR3 coding DNA: TGTGCCAGCACCAGGACAGGAAACACTGAAGCTTTCTTT.

The chain uses TRBV9 and TRBJ1-6, with a possible D match to TRBD1 (6 bases). The CDR3 is made up of 15 amino acids. Trimming stripped 3 bases from V and 9 bases from J, with 16 bases between. Looked up from germline, CDR1 is SGDLS and CDR2 is YYNGEE. The CDR3 reads CASSAEGQIGSPLHF. Here the CDR3 DNA reads TGTGCCAGCAGCGCCGAAGGACAGATCGGTTCACCCCTCCACTTT.

The V and J genes are TRBV15 and TRBJ2-3, with 11 bases that match TRBD1. The V and J ends lost 4 bases and 4 bases, in that order; junction bases with no gene match: 7. CDR1 and CDR2 from the germline V gene are LNHNV and YYDKDF (reference sequence). The CDR3 loop spans 16 amino acids. The DNA of the CDR3 is TGTGCCACCAGCACCCGGACAGGGGGCGAAGCAGATACGCAGTATTTT. Protein product: CATSTRTGGEADTQYF.

The gene calls are TRBV18 and TRBJ1-2; 9 bases match TRBD1. V shed 2 bases and J 8 bases; nucleotides not matched to a gene: 3. From germline, CDR1 is KGHSH and CDR2 LQKENI. The CDR3 length is 13 residues. The DNA for the CDR3 is TGTGCCAGCTCACCAACAGGGGGCCAGGGCTACACCTTC. It yields the protein CASSPTGGQGYTF.

The rearrangement links TRBV5-1 to TRBJ2-6; TRBD1 is a possible D gene (6 bases). Germline V CDR1 and CDR2: SGHRS, YFSETQ. V lost 3 bases, J lost 0 bases, and 10 bases lay in between. This CDR3 has 16 residues. CDR3 nucleotides: TGCGCCAGCAGCTCGCAGGGGAACTCTGGGGCCAACGTCCTGACTTTC. This codes for CASSSQGNSGANVLTF.

The V and J genes are TRBV29-1 and TRBJ1-2, with 8 bases identical to TRBD1. After removal of 7 bases from V and 7 bases from J, the junction contained 11 bases not matched to a gene. Germline CDR1 and CDR2: SQVTM and ANQGSEA. The CDR3 extends over 13 amino acids. The CDR3, as DNA: TGCAGCGCCAACCTCCAGGGGGCGAGTGGCTACACCTTC. This gives the protein CSANLQGASGYTF.

The CDR3 region is CASSYGTGLNEKLFF. Here the CDR3 DNA reads TGTGCCAGCAGCTACGGGACAGGCCTTAATGAAAAACTGTTTTTT. The chain combines TRBV7-9 with TRBJ1-4; the match to TRBD1 covers 8 bases. CDR3 length: 15 residues. CDR1 and CDR2 (germline): SEHNR, FQNEAQ (reference sequence). V shed 4 bases and J 4 bases; nucleotides not matched to a gene: 5. Combining the CDR3 with reference TRBV7-9 and TRBJ1-4 gives the whole variable domain DTGVSQNPRHKITKRGQNVTFRCDPISEHNRLYWYRQTLGQGPEFLTYFQNEAQLEKSRLLSDRFSAERPKGSFSTLEIQRTEQGDSAMYLCASSYGTGLNEKLFFGSGTQLSVL.

The chain carries TRBV5-4 and TRBJ1-2, with no clear D. There are 18 residues in the CDR3. V was pared by 3 bases and J by 2 bases, with 23 bases between. Germline V gene data show CDR1 as SGHNT and CDR2 as YYREEE (reference sequence). CDR3 sequence (DNA): TGTGCCAGCAGCTCTACCCGCGGACTTGGACGGCAGAACTATGGCTACACCTTC. It specifies CASSSTRGLGRQNYGYTF.

The DNA for the CDR3 is TGTGCCAGCAGCTTGAGTCTGGGGGCCCCAGCTAACTATGGCTACACCTTC. This gives the protein CASSLSLGAPANYGYTF. The chain uses TRBV5-5 and TRBJ1-2, with a weak D call TRBD1 (6 bases). This CDR3 has 17 amino acids. V lost 1 base to trimming and J lost 0 bases, with 16 bases between them. Per the germline V gene, CDR1 is SGHKS and CDR2 is YYEKEE (reference sequence).

The rearrangement uses TRBV5-8 and TRBJ1-4, with D perhaps TRBD1 (5 bases). With 5 bases removed from V and 7 bases from J, the gap between germline ends came to 15 bases. CDR1 is SGHTS, CDR2 YDEGEE, per germline. The CDR3 consists of 14 residues. CDR3 bases: TGTGCCAGCAGAACCCGGGGGACTTTTGAAAAACTGTTTTTT. Translating gives CASRTRGTFEKLFF.

The chain uses TRBV15 and TRBJ2-2; 7 positions match TRBD1. Losses at the gene ends were 1 base for V and 4 bases for J; bases not matched to a gene: 6. The germline V gene encodes CDR1 LNHNV and CDR2 YYDKDF (reference sequence). The CDR3 runs 16 residues. CDR3 region: CATSRGQGEGTGELFF. In DNA form, the CDR3 reads TGTGCCACCAGCAGAGGACAGGGAGAGGGCACCGGGGAGCTGTTTTTT.

The chain uses TRBV30 and TRBJ1-2; TRBD1 is a possible D gene (6 bases). The CDR3 loop spans 12 amino acids. Germline-derived CDR1 and CDR2 are GTSNPN and SVGIG (reference sequence). V lost 3 bases, J lost 6 bases, and 11 bases lay in between. In nucleotides, the CDR3 is TGTGCCTGGAGGATGGACAGTCATGGCTACACCTTC. Translation: CAWRMDSHGYTF.

The CDR3 coding sequence is TGTGCCATCAGTGATCCGGGACAGGTGGGGCACTACAATGAGCAGTTCTTC. The encoded protein is CAISDPGQVGHYNEQFF. J is TRBJ2-1 and V is TRBV10-3, with TRBD1 identical over 8 bases. The junction had 10 bases not matched to a gene; V was cut back by 3 bases and J by 3 bases. The CDR3 loop spans 17 amino acids. Looked up from germline, CDR1 is ENHRY and CDR2 is SYGVKD.

This clone was picked up a small number of times. The J gene is TRBJ2-7, the V gene TRBV24-1, with D hard to call. The CDR3 covers 11 residues. V gave up 3 bases and J gave up 5 bases, with 4 bases separating them. Germline V CDR1 and CDR2: KGHDR, SFDVKD. CDR3 DNA: TGTGCCACCAGTGATCTCCACGAGCAGTACTTC. Translation gives CATSDLHEQYF.